The TCR beta chain under discussion was sequenced for a study of T cell changes during pregnancy in multiple sclerosis. Between the trimmed V and J ends, which lost 7 bases and 7 bases, there was a span of 31 bases. The CDR3 has 19 amino acids. Germline V CDR1 and CDR2: SGHVS, FNYEAQ. This table comes from immunoSEQ multiplex PCR, and its TCRdb copy is limited to in-frame clones, with some not included. The sample contains tens of thousands of clones, around 93% of which appear only once. The chain couples TRBV7-6 to TRBJ1-4, with a tentative D call TRBD1 (6 bases). The source of this sequence is a female donor with multiple sclerosis, enrolled in a pregnancy study. The sample was CD8+ T cells from peripheral blood mononuclear cells, taken after pregnancy. CDR3 coding DNA: TGTGCCAGCACTTCTACCTTCGCTAGTCGGGGGGCTCTGAGTGAAAAACTGTTTTTT. The encoded protein is CASTSTFASRGALSEKLFF.